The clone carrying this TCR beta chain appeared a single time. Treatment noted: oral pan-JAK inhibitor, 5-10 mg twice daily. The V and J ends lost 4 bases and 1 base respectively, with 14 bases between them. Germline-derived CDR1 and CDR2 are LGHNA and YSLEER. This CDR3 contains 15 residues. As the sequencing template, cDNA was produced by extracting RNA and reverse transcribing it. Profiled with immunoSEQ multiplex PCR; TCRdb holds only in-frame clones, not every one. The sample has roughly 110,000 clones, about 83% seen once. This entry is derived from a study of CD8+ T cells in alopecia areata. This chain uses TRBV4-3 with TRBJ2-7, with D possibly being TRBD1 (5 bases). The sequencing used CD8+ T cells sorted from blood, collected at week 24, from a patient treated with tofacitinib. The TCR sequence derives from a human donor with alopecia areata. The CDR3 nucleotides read TGCGCCAGCAGCCCTAGTTGGCAGGGATCCTACGAGCAGTACTTC. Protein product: CASSPSWQGSYEQYF.